This passage covers 5 T cell receptor beta chains from one sample sequenced in a study of blood T cell repertoires in COVID-19. The protocol was immunoSEQ multiplex PCR, while the TCRdb copy is restricted to in-frame clones and leaves out a portion. Here the sample spans 150,000 to 200,000 clones, roughly 89% being singletons. The sequenced material came from peripheral blood. The source of these receptors is a man between 18 and 35 years old with active or convalescent COVID-19.

V and J are TRBV4-1 and TRBJ2-7, with D hard to call. The V end was cut by 1 base, the J end by 3 bases, with 7 bases between. The germline CDR1 and CDR2 sequences are MGHRA and YSYEKL. This CDR3 contains 13 residues. The CDR3 region is CASSQGLYYEQYV. The CDR3 region has the DNA TGCGCCAGCAGCCAAGGACTTTACTACGAGCAGTACGTC.

Concerning this clone: The junction differs from germline at one of its ends, possibly a read error. The rearrangement uses TRBV7-7 and TRBJ2-2; D is possibly TRBD1 (6 bases). The CDR3 length is 14 residues. Germline lookup yields CDR1 SSHAT and CDR2 FNYEAQ (reference sequence). CDR3 residues: CASSPGVSTGELFF. CDR3 in DNA: TGTGCTAGCAGCCCAGGGGTCAGCACCGGGGAGCTGTTTTTT. Looking up the rest from reference TRBV7-7 and TRBJ2-2 gives the full variable domain: GAGVSQSPRYKVTKRGQDVTLRCDPISSHATLYWYQQALGQGPEFLTYFNYEAQPDKSGLPSDRFSAERPEGSISTLTIQRTEQRDSAMYRCASSPGVSTGELFFGEGSRLTVL.

V is TRBV7-2 and J is TRBJ2-7, with 10 bases matching TRBD2. This CDR3 has 15 residues. Germline trimming cut 5 bases from V and 7 bases from J; bases unmatched to any gene: 11. Germline-derived CDR1 and CDR2 are SGHTA and FQGNSA. The CDR3 is CASSADLAGAGEQYF. The CDR3 coding sequence is TGTGCCAGCAGCGCCGACCTAGCGGGAGCAGGGGAGCAGTACTTC. The variable domain in full, with the rest retrieved from reference TRBV7-2 and TRBJ2-7, is GAGVSQSPSNKVTEKGKDVELRCDPISGHTALYWYRQSLGQGLEFLIYFQGNSAPDKSGLPSDRFSAERTGGSVSTLTIQRTQQEDSAVYLCASSADLAGAGEQYFGPGTRLTVT.

J is TRBJ2-5 and V is TRBV3-1 (or the pseudogene TRBV3-2); 14 bases are a match to TRBD2. CDR1 LGHDT and CDR2 YNNKEL come from the germline V gene (reference sequence). This CDR3 has 18 amino acids. V was clipped by 3 bases and J by 5 bases; unmatched bases: 11. The CDR3 reads CASSHRLAGGPRRETQYF. In DNA, the CDR3 is TGTGCCAGCAGCCACCGACTAGCGGGGGGGCCGCGGCGTGAGACCCAGTACTTC.

This clone was recorded a few times. The chain combines TRBV27 with TRBJ1-3; D gene uncertain. The CDR3 runs to 15 residues. Germline V gene lookup returns CDR1 MNHEY and CDR2 SMNVEV (reference sequence). Trimming shortened V by 4 bases and J by 0 bases, and 10 bases separated the two germline ends. The CDR3 DNA reads TGTGCCAGCAGTTCCCTAGGGAGCTCTGGAAACACCATATATTTT. This encodes CASSSLGSSGNTIYF.